This T cell receptor (beta chain) came from a study of T-cell memory formation after mild COVID-19. Study-wide results and limits: There were some responding clones in pre-infection memory, which suggested that cross-reactive memory had joined. Clones that shrank (day 15 to 85) were balanced CD4/CD8, whereas later expanders leaned CD4+. Contracting CD4+ clones lay largely in CM and EM, with CD8+ ones residing in EMRA.

Trimming took 6 bases from V and 5 from J; bases not matched to a gene: 25. The CDR3 covers 21 residues. Amplification by 5'RACE using constant-segment primers produced TCR alpha and TCR beta cDNA libraries that carried sample barcodes and UMIs. TCRdb re-called the 5' RACE reads with MiXCR, one entry per CDR3 protein. The sample holds around 130,000 distinct CDR3 sequences, 14% seen once. There are a few counts of this clonotype. Its target is not known. The rearrangement uses TRBV12-3 or TRBV12-4 and TRBJ2-2, with 9 bases that match TRBD2. Sequenced input: PBMCs or a T cell subset sorted from them (not recorded which). The clonotype comes from an adult woman who had mild COVID-19 (a few samples of this study predate the infection). Cell type and time point are not known. CDR3 bases: TGTGCCAGCAGCCATAATGGACTAGCGCAGATCCCACCGGGTTATACCGGGGAGCTGTTTTTT. Translation: CASSHNGLAQIPPGYTGELFF.